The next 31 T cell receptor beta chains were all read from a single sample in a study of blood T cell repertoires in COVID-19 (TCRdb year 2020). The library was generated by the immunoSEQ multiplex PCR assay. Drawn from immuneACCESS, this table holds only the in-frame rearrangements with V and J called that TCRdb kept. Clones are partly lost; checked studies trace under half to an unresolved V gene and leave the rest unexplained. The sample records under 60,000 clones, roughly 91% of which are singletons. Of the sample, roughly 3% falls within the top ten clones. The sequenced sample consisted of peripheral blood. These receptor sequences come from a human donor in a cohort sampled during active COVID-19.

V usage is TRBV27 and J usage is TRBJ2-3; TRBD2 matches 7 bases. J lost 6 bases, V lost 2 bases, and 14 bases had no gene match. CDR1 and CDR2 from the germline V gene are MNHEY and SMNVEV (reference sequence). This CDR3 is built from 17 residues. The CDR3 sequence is CASSLELAAPGWDTQYF. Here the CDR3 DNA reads TGTGCCAGCAGTTTAGAGCTAGCGGCCCCAGGGTGGGATACGCAGTATTTT.

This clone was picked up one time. In DNA, the CDR3 is TGTGCCAGCAGCATCAGCTCTGGGGCCAACGTCCTGACTTTC. Amino acids: CASSISSGANVLTF. V is TRBV7-9 and J is TRBJ2-6; D uncertain. This CDR3 has 14 residues. Germline V CDR1 and CDR2: SEHNR, FQNEAQ (reference sequence). V shed 5 bases and J shed 0 bases, with 5 bases lying between them.

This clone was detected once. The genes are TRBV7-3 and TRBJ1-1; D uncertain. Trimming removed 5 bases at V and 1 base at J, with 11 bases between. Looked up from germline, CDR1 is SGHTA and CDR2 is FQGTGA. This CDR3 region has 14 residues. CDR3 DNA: TGTGCCAGCAGCCCGTCACATAAGAACACTGAAGCTTTCTTT. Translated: CASSPSHKNTEAFF.

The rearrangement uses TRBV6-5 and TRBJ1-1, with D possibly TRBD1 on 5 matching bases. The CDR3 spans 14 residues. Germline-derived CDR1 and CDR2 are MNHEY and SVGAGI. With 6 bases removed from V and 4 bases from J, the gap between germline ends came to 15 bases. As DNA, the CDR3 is TGTGCCAGCAGCAAACTGTCCGGGGGCACTGAAGCTTTCTTT. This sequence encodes CASSKLSGGTEAFF.

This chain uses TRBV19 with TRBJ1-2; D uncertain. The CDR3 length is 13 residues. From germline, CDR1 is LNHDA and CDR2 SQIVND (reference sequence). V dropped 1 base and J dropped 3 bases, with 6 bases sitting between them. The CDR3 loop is CASSIGSYYGYTF. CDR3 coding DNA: TGTGCCAGTAGTATAGGAAGCTACTATGGCTACACCTTC. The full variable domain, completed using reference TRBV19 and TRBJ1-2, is DGGITQSPKYLFRKEGQNVTLSCEQNLNHDAMYWYRQDPGQGLRLIYYSQIVNDFQKGDIAEGYSVSREKKESFPLTVTSAQKNPTAFYLCASSIGSYYGYTFGSGTRLTVV.

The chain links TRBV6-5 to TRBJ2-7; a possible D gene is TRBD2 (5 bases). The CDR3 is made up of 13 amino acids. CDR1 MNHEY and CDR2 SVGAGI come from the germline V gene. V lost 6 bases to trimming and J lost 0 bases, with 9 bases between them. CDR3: CASRDGNSYEQYF. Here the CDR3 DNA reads TGTGCCAGCAGGGACGGGAACTCCTACGAGCAGTACTTC.

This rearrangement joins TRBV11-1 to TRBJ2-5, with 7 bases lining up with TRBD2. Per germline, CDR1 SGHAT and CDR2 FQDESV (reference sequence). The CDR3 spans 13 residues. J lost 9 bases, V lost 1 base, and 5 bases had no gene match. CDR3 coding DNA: TGTGCCAGCAGCTTAGAGGGGAGCGGGGCCCAGTACTTC. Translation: CASSLEGSGAQYF.

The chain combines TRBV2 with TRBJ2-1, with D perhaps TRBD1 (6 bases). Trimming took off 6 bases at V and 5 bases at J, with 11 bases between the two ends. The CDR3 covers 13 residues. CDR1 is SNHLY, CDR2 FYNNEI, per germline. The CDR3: CASSVDRDNEQFF. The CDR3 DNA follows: TGTGCCAGCAGCGTGGACAGAGACAATGAGCAGTTCTTC.

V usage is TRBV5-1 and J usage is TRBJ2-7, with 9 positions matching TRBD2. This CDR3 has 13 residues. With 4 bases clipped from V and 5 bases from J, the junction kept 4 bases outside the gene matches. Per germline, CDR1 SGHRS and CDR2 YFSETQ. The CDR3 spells CASSAGGGHEQYF. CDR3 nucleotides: TGCGCCAGCAGCGCGGGGGGGGGCCACGAGCAGTACTTC.

For the CDR3, the DNA is TGTGCCAGTAGTATAGCCGGACAGGGGGAAGAGCAGTACTTC. This encodes CASSIAGQGEEQYF. V gene TRBV19 combines with J gene TRBJ2-7; 10 nucleotides agree with TRBD1. This CDR3 is 14 amino acids long. Germline CDR1 is LNHDA and CDR2 is SQIVND (reference sequence). V lost 1 base and J lost 7; bases outside the gene matches: 4.

The CDR3 spells CASSLGDTQYF. CDR3 in DNA: TGTGCCAGCAGTCTAGGAGATACGCAGTATTTT. V gene TRBV6-5 combines with J gene TRBJ2-3, with D hard to call. The V gene lost 5 bases and the J gene lost 5 bases, with 5 bases spanning the gap. The CDR3 length is 11 residues. Germline CDR1 MNHEY, CDR2 SVGAGI.

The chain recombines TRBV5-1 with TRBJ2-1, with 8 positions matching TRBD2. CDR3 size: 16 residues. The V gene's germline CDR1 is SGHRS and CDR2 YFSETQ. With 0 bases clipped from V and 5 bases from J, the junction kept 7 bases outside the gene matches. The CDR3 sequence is CASSLGSLAGHNEQFF. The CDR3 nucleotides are TGCGCCAGCAGCTTGGGAAGCCTAGCGGGTCACAATGAGCAGTTCTTC.

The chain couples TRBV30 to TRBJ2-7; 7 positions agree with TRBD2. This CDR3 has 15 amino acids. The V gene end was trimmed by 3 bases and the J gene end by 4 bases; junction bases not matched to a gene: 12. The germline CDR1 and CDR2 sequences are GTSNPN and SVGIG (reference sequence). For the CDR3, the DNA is TGTGCCTGGAGCCCCCTCAGCGGGACCCCTTACGAGCAGTACTTC. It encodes CAWSPLSGTPYEQYF.

In nucleotides, the CDR3 is TGTGCCAGCAGCACGGGACTAGCGGGACAGGGTTCCTACAATGAGCAGTTCTTC. As protein: CASSTGLAGQGSYNEQFF. The chain links TRBV9 to TRBJ2-1; 13 nucleotides agree with TRBD2. Germline V lookup: CDR1 SGDLS, CDR2 YYNGEE. CDR3 length equals 18 residues. V lost 4 bases to trimming and J lost 1 base; unmatched junction nucleotides: 8.

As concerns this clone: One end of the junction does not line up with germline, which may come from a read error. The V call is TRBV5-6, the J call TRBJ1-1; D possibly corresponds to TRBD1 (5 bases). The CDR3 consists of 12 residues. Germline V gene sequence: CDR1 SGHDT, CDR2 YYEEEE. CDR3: CASQARGGGALF. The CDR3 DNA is TGTGCCAGCCAGGCCCGGGGGGGAGGGGCCCTCTTT.

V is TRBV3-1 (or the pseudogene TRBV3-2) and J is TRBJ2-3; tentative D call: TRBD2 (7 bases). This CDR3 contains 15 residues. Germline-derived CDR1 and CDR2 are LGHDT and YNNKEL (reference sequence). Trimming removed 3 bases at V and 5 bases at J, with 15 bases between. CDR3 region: CASSQRGGAGDTQYF. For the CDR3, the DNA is TGTGCCAGCAGCCAGAGGGGGGGCGCCGGAGATACGCAGTATTTT.

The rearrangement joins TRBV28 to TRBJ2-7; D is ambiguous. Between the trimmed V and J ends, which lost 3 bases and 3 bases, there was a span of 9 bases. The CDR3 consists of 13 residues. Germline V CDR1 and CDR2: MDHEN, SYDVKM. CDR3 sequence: CASSFAGDYEQYF. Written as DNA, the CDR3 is TGTGCCAGCAGTTTCGCAGGTGACTACGAGCAGTACTTC.

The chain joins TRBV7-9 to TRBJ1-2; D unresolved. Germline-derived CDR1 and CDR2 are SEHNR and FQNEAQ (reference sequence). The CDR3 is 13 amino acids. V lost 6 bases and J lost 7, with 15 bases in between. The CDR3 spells CASREDPLGGYTF. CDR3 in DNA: TGTGCCAGCAGGGAGGACCCCCTGGGTGGCTACACCTTC.

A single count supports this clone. The CDR3 DNA is TGTGCCAGCAGTTGGGGGCCTGACGAGCAGTACTTC. This gives the protein CASSWGPDEQYF. V and J are TRBV3-1 (or the pseudogene TRBV3-2) and TRBJ2-7; D is perhaps TRBD1 (6 bases). Germline assignment: CDR1 LGHDT and CDR2 YNNKEL (reference sequence). Trimming took off 6 bases at V and 5 bases at J, with 11 bases between the two ends. The CDR3 contains 12 residues.

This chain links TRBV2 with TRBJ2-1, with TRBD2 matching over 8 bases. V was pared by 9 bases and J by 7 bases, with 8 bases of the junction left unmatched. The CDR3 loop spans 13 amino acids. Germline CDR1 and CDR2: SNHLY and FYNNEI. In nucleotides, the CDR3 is TGTGCCAGTATTAGCGGGAACTCTAATGAGCAGTTCTTC. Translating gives CASISGNSNEQFF.

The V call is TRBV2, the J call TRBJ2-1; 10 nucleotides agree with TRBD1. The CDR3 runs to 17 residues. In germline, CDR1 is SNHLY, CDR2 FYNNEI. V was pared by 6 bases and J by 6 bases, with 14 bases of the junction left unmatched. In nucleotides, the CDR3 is TGTGCCAGCAGCAAGGATCAGGGACAGGGGCCGGGCAATGAGCAGTTCTTC. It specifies CASSKDQGQGPGNEQFF.

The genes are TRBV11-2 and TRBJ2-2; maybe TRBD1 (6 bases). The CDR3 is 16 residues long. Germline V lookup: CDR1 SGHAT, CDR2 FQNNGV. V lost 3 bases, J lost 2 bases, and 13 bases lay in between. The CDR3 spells CASSFGLGANTGELFF. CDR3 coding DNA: TGTGCCAGCAGCTTCGGCCTGGGGGCCAACACCGGGGAGCTGTTTTTT.

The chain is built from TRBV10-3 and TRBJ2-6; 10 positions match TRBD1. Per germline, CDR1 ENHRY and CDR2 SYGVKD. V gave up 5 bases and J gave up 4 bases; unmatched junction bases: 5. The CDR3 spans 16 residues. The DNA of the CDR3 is TGTGCCATCAGTCCGGACAGGGGGTCCGGGGCCAACGTCCTGACTTTC. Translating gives CAISPDRGSGANVLTF.

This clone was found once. CDR3 sequence: CASSRQGAIEQYF. CDR3 nucleotide sequence: TGTGCCAGCAGCCGACAGGGGGCGATTGAGCAGTACTTC. The chain is built from TRBV7-9 and TRBJ2-7; 10 nucleotides agree with TRBD1. The CDR3 extends over 13 amino acids. Losses at the gene ends were 5 bases for V and 7 bases for J; bases not matched to a gene: 5. CDR1 is SEHNR and CDR2 is FQNEAQ in the germline V gene (reference sequence).

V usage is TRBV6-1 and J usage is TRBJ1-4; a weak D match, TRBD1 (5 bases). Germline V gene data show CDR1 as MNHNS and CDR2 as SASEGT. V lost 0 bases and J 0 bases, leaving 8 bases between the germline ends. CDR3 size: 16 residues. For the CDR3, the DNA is TGTGCCAGCAGTGAAGCCAGGACAACAACTAATGAAAAACTGTTTTTT. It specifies CASSEARTTTNEKLFF.

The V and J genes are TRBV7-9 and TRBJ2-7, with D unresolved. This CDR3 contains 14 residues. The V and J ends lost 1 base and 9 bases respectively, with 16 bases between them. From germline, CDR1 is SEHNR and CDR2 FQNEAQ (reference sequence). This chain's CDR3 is CASSLEARSDRQYF. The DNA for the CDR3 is TGTGCCAGCAGCTTAGAAGCCAGGTCCGACCGGCAGTACTTC.

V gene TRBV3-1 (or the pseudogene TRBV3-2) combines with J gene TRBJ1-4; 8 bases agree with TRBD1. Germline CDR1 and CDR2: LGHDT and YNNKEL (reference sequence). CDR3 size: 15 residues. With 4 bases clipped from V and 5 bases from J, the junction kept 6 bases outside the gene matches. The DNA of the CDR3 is TGTGCCAGCAGCCCCCGGGACAGGACAAATGAAAAACTGTTTTTT. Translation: CASSPRDRTNEKLFF.

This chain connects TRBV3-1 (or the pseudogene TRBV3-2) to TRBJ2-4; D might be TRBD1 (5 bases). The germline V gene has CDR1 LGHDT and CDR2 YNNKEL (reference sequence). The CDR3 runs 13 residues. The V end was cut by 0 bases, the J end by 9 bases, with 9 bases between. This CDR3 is CASSQDPTVIQYF. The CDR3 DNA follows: TGTGCCAGCAGCCAAGATCCGACAGTCATTCAGTACTTC.

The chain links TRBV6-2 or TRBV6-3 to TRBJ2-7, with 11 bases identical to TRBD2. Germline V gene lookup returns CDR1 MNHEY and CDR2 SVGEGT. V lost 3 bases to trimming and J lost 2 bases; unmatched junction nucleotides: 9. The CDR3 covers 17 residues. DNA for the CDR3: TGTGCCAGCAGTTATACTAGCGGGAGAGTTTCCCCCTACGAGCAGTACTTC. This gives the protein CASSYTSGRVSPYEQYF.

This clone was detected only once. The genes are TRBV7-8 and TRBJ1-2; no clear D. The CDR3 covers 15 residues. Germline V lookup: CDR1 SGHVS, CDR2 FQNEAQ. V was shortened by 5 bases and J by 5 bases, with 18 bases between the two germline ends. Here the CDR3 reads CASSPTGRGGYGYTF. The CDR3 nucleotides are TGTGCCAGCAGCCCTACTGGGCGGGGAGGGTATGGCTACACCTTC.

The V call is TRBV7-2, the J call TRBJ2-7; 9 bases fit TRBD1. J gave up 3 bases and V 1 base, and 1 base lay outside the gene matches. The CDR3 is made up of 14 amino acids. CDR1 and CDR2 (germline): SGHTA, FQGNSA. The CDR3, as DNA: TGTGCCAGCAGCTTAGTGGGACAGGGCTACGAGCAGTACTTC. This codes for CASSLVGQGYEQYF.